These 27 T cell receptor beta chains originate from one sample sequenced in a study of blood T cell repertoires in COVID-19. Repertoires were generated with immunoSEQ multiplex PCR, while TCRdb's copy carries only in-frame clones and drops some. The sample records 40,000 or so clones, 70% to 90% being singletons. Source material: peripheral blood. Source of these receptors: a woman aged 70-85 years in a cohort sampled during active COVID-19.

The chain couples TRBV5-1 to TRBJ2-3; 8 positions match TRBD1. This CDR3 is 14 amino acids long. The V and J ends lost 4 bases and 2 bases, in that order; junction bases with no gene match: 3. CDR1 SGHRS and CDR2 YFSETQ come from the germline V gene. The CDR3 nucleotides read TGCGCCAGCAGCAAGGGACAGGCCACAGATACGCAGTATTTT. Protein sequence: CASSKGQATDTQYF.

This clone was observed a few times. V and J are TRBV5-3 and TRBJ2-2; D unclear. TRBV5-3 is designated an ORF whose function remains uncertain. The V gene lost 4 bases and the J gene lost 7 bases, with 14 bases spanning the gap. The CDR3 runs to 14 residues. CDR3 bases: TGTGCCAGAAGCCTCGAACCGTTACTCGGGGAGCTGTTTTTT. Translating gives CARSLEPLLGELFF.

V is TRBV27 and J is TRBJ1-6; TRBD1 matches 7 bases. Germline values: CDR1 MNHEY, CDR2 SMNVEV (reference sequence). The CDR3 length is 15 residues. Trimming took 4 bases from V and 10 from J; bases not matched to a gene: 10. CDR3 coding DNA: TGTGCCAGCAGTTCCCAGACAGGGAAGGACTCACCCCTCCACTTT. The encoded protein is CASSSQTGKDSPLHF.

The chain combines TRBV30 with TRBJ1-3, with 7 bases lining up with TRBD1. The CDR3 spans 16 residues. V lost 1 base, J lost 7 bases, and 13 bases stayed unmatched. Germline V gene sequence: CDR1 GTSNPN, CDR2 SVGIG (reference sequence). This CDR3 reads CAWSALSSAGGNTIYF. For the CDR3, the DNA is TGTGCCTGGAGTGCCCTTTCTTCGGCAGGGGGGAACACCATATATTTT.

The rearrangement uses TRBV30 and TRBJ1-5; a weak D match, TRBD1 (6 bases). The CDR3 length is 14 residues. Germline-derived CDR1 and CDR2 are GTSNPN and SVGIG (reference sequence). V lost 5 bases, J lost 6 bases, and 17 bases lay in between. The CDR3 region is CAWAPQGGSQPQHF. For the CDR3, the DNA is TGTGCCTGGGCCCCACAGGGAGGGAGTCAGCCCCAGCATTTT.

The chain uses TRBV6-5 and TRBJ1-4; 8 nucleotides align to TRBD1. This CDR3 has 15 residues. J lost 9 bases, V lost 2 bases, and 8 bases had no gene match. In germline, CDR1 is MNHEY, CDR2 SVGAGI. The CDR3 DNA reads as TGTGCCAGCAGTTACGACTTGGGACAGGAGAAAAAACTGTTTTTT. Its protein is CASSYDLGQEKKLFF.

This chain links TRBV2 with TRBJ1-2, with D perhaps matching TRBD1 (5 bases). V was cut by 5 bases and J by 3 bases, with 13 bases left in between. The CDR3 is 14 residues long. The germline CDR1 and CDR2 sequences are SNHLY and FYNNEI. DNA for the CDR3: TGTGCCAGCAGTTGGGAGGGGTTCCACTATGGCTACACCTTC. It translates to CASSWEGFHYGYTF.

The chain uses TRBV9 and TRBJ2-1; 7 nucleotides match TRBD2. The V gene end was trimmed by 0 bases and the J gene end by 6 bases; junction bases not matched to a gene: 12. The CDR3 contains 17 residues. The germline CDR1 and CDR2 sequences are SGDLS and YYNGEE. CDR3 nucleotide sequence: TGTGCCAGCAGCGTAGCGCAATCCGGGACTAACCCCAATGAGCAGTTCTTC. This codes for CASSVAQSGTNPNEQFF.

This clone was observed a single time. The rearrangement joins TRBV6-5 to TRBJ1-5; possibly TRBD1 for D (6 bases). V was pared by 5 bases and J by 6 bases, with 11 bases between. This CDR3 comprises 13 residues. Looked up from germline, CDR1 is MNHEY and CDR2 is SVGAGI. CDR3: CASSTTGGQPQHF. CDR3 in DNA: TGTGCCAGCAGTACGACAGGCGGTCAGCCCCAGCATTTT.

This chain's CDR3 is CASSYHGQVKDASSGNTIYF. In nucleotides, the CDR3 is TGTGCCAGCAGTTACCATGGACAGGTAAAAGATGCGAGCTCTGGAAACACCATATATTTT. The chain is built from TRBV6-7 and TRBJ1-3, with 7 nucleotides matching TRBD1. TRBV6-7 is an ORF for which the function is uncertain. This CDR3 is built from 20 residues. The V gene end was trimmed by 2 bases and the J gene end by 0 bases; junction bases not matched to a gene: 16.

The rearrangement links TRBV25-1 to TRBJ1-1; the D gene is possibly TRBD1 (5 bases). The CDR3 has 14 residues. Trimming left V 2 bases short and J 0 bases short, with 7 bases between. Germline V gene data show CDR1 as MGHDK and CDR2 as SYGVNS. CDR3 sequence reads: CASSETGLNTEAFF. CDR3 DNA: TGTGCCAGCAGTGAAACAGGTCTGAACACTGAAGCTTTCTTT.

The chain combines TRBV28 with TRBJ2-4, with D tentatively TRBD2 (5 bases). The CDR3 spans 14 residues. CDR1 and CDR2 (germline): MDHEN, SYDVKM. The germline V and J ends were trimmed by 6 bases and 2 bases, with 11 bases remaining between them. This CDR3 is CASSPAGSKNIQYF. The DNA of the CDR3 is TGTGCCAGCAGCCCCGCGGGCTCCAAAAACATTCAGTACTTC.

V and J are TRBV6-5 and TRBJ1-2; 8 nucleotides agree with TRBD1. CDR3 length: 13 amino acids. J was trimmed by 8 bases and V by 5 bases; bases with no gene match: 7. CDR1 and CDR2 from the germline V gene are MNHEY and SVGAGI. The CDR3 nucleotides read TGTGCCAGCAGTCCGACAGGGGAGAGAGGCTACACCTTC. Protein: CASSPTGERGYTF.

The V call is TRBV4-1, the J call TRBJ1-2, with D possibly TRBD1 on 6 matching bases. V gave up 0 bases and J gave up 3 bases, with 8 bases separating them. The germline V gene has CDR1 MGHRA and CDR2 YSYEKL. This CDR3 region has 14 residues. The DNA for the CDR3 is TGCGCCAGCAGCCAAGAACAGGGCCACTATGGCTACACCTTC. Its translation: CASSQEQGHYGYTF.

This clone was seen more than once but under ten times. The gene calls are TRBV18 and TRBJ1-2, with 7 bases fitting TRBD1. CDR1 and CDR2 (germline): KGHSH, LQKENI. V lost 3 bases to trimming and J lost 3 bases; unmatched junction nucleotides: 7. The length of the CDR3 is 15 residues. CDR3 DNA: TGTGCCAGCTCACCGGAGGGACAGTACTACTATGGCTACACCTTC. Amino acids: CASSPEGQYYYGYTF.

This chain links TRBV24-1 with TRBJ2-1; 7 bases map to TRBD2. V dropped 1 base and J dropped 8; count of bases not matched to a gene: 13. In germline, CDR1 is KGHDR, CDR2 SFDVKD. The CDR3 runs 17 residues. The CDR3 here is CATSDFPGAGELDEQFF. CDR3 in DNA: TGTGCCACCAGTGATTTCCCGGGCGCGGGAGAGTTGGATGAGCAGTTCTTC.

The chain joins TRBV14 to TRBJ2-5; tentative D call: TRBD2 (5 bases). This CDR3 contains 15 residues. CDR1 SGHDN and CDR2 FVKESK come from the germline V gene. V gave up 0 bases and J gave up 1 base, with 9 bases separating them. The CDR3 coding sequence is TGTGCCAGCAGCCAAGAAGGAGGCCCCCAAGAGACCCAGTACTTC. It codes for CASSQEGGPQETQYF.

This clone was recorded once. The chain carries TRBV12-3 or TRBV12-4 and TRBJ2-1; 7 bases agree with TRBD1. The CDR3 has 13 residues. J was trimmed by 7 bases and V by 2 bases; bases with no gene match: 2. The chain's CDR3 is CASSLQGDNEQFF. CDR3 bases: TGTGCCAGCAGTTTACAGGGGGATAATGAGCAGTTCTTC.

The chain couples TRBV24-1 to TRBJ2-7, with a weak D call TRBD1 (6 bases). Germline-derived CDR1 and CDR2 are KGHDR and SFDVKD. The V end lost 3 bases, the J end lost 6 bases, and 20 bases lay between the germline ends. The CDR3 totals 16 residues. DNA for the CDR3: TGTGCCACCAGTGATGCCAGGGCCACTAAAGGGGGCGAGCAGTACTTC. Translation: CATSDARATKGGEQYF.

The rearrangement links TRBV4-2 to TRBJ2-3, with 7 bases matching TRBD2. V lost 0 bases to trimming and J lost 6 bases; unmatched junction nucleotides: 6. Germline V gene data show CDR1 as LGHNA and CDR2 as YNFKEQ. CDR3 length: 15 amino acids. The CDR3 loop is CASSQDAGRLDTQYF. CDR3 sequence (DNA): TGTGCCAGCAGCCAAGATGCCGGGAGGCTTGATACGCAGTATTTT.

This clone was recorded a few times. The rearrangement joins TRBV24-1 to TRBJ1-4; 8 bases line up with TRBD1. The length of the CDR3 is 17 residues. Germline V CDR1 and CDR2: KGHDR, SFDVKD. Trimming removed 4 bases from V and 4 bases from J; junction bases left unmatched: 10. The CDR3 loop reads CATSDHPTGGNNEKLFF. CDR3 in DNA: TGTGCCACCAGTGACCATCCTACAGGGGGAAATAATGAAAAACTGTTTTTT.

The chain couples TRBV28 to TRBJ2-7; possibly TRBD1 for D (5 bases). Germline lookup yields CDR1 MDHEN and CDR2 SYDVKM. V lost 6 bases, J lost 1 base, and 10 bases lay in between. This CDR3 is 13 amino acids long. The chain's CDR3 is CASRGRASYEQYF. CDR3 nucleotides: TGTGCCAGCAGAGGCAGGGCTTCCTACGAGCAGTACTTC.

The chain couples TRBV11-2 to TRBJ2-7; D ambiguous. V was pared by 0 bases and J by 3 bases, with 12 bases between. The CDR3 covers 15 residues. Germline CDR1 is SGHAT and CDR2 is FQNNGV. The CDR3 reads CASSLDLTRNYEQYF. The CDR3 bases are TGTGCCAGCAGCTTAGATCTGACAAGGAACTACGAGCAGTACTTC.

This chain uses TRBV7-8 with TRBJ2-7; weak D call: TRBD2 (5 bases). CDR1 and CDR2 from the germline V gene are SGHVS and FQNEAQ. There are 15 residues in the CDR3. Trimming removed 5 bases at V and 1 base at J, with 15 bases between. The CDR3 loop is CASSQDYGLSYEQYF. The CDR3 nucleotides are TGTGCCAGCAGCCAAGACTACGGGCTATCCTACGAGCAGTACTTC.

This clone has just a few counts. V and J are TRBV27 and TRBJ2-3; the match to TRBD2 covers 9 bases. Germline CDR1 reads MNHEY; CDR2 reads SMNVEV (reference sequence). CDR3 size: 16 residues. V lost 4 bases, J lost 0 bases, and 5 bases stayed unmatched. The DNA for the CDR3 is TGTGCCAGCAGTTGGGCTAGCGGGATTAGCACAGATACGCAGTATTTT. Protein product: CASSWASGISTDTQYF.

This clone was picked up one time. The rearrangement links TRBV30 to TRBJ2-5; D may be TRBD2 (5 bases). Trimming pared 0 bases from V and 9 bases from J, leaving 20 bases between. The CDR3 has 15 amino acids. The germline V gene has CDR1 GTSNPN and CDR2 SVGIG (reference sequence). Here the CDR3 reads CAWSVNFRTSTAQYF. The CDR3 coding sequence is TGTGCCTGGAGTGTAAACTTTCGGACTTCCACGGCCCAGTACTTC.

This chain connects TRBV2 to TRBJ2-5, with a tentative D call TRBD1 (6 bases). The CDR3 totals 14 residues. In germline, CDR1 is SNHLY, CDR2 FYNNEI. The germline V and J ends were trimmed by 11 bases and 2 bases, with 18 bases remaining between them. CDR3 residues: CAATRGSRQETQYF. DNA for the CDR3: TGTGCCGCGACGAGGGGGAGTAGGCAAGAGACCCAGTACTTC.